This T cell receptor beta chain was sequenced in a study of T cells in Graves' hyperthyroidism and ophthalmopathy. RNA transcripts served as the template for amplifying TCR beta CDR3 regions. In the first-round RT-PCR of the TCR CDR3, the HTBI primer set was used. Each CDR3 protein is one row after TCRdb ran MiXCR on the multiplex PCR reads. This sample has under 300,000 distinct CDR3 sequences, with roughly 15% found just once. The V gene lost 6 bases and the J gene lost 1 base, with 14 bases spanning the gap. This CDR3 is 15 amino acids long. Germline-derived CDR1 and CDR2 are SGHTA and FQGNSA. Hyperthyroidism was newly diagnosed in patients aged 18 to 65 (duration under 2 months).

V gene TRBV7-2 combines with J gene TRBJ2-3, with D possibly being TRBD2 (6 bases). Sequenced material: blood. The sequence was obtained from a woman between 45 and 65 years old with Graves' hyperthyroidism that later progressed to Graves' ophthalmopathy. CDR3 coding DNA: TGTGCCAGCAGTTTTAGCGGTCTTGGCACAGATACGCAGTATTTT. Translated: CASSFSGLGTDTQYF.